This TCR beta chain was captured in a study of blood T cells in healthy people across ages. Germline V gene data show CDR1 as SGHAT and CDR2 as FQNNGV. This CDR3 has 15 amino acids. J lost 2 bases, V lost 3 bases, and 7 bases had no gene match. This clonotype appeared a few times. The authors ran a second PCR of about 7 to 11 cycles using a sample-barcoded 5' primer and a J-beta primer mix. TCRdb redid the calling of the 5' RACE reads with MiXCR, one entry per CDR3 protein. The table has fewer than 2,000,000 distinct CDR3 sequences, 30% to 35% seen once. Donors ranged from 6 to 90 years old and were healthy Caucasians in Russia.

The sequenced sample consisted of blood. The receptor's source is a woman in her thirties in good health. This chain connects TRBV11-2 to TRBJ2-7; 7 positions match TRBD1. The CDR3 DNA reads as TGTGCCAGCAGCTTCCCCCCCGGACAGGCCTACGAGCAGTACTTC. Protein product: CASSFPPGQAYEQYF.